The entry that follows covers one T cell receptor (beta chain) sequence. As yet, its antigen is unknown. Added to each PCR by spiking were synthetic TCR analog templates. Some clones are missing from TCRdb's copy, which holds only in-frame ones; the method was immunoSEQ multiplex PCR. This table has tens of thousands of clones, around 90% appearing once. The data originate from a study of PD-L1 blockade in urothelial cancer. Study-level background: The median T cell count in blood samples was 140,000 to 150,000. General study points: The study found that durable-benefit patients expanded tumor-associated blood clones more at 3 weeks. A pretreatment blood TCR clonality that fell below the median predicted better progression-free and overall survival.

Time point specified: pretreatment peripheral blood. The source was PBMCs, collected around atezolizumab (anti-PD-L1) treatment. The sequence was obtained from a man between 60 and 75 years old with urothelial cancer.

This chain's CDR3 is CASSLVLSEQYF. CDR3 in DNA: TGTGCCAGCAGCTTAGTATTGTCCGAGCAGTACTTC. The chain links TRBV7-2 to TRBJ2-7; D is uncertain. V was cut by 1 base and J by 6 bases, with 7 bases left in between. There are 12 residues in the CDR3. Germline V gene lookup returns CDR1 SGHTA and CDR2 FQGNSA.